This T cell receptor beta chain originates from a study of identical twins. Study findings and constraints: Shared out-of-frame alpha sequences (those common to twins) showed excess low generation probability.

A universal primer site was incorporated via template switching, and the cDNA contained unique molecular identifiers. TCRdb re-derived calls from the 5' RACE reads in MiXCR, one entry per CDR3 protein. The repertoire holds around 530,000 distinct CDR3 sequences, approximately 16% seen once, with 0.44% in the top ten. In its sample, this clonotype was seen a few times. The antigen is unknown. Only healthy Caucasians were enrolled as donors. The sample also formed part of further work on yellow fever vaccine responses in identical twins. That paper states: Twins' vaccine T cell response reportedly gave the appearance of partial convergence and partial personalization.

Sequencing was done on a sample of CD4+ T cells sorted from blood. This clonotype was obtained from a woman between 18 and 30 years old in good health.

The CDR3 region is CASSFLGTEAFF. As DNA, the CDR3 is TGTGCCAGCAGTTTTTTGGGAACTGAAGCTTTCTTT. The V and J genes are TRBV28 and TRBJ1-1; D gene ambiguous. This CDR3 comprises 12 residues. The germline V gene has CDR1 MDHEN and CDR2 SYDVKM. V gave up 3 bases and J gave up 5 bases, with 7 bases separating them.